This TCR beta chain was sequenced for a study of cytomegalovirus exposure and HLA in healthy donors. The CDR3 is 11 residues long. The ends were cut back, 5 bases at V and 5 bases at J, with 6 bases in the middle. Germline-derived CDR1 and CDR2 are MNHEY and SVGAGI. As regards this clone: Its antigen remains unidentified.

Notes on the study in general: V- and J-gene trimming of TCR beta was linked (in a later analysis) to a missense DCLRE1C variant. In an earlier analysis, in 540 or so donors, most V segments appeared productive either ~90% or ~30% of the time.

The PCR was carried out with 60 Vbeta primers and 13 Jbeta primers. The table came from immunoSEQ multiplex PCR; TCRdb's copy has only in-frame clones and leaves some out. The sample has around 67,000 clones; roughly 68% are singletons. V is TRBV6-5 and J is TRBJ1-2; D gene ambiguous. Sample: PBMCs. This receptor was taken from a woman aged 50 to 65 in good health and CMV-seronegative. The CDR3 DNA is TGTGCCAGCAGTACGAGGTATGGCTACACCTTC. It translates to CASSTRYGYTF.